These T cell receptor beta chains were read from a single sample in a study of blood T cells in healthy people across ages. TCRdb itself ran the 5' RACE reads through MiXCR, one entry per CDR3 protein. Here the sample spans around 1,000,000 distinct CDR3 sequences, approximately 25% being singletons. This same sample was also part of a study on T cells of mothers and their children.

Sequencing was carried out using blood. Receptors were obtained from a girl aged 2-15 years in good health. CDR3s include the opening cysteine and the closing phenylalanine or tryptophan. D genes are given only for firm matches. Clone size, where shown, is once, few, many, or a class for clones that have expanded.

>TRBJ1-1|few|TRBD1|TRBV18
TGTGCCAGCTCACACGACAGGGAAATGAACACTGAAGCTTTCTTT
CASSHDREMNTEAFF
>TRBJ2-1|.|TRBD2|TRBV13
TGTGCCAGCAGCCACGGGGGGGCATACAATGAGCAGTTCTTC
CASSHGGAYNEQFF
>TRBJ1-1|.|.|TRBV3-1
TGTGCCAGCAGCCAACGGGGGGGAGGCACTGAAGCTTTCTTT
CASSQRGGGTEAFF
>TRBJ2-1|.|.|TRBV3-1
TGTGCCAGCAGCCAAGTTTGGACAGCCTACAATGAGCAGTTCTTC
CASSQVWTAYNEQFF
>TRBJ2-7|.|TRBD2|TRBV7-2
TGTGCCAGCAGCTGGGGGTCGGGGGGAGTAGACGAGCAGTACTTC
CASSWGSGGVDEQYF
>TRBJ2-1|.|TRBD1|TRBV20-1
TGCAGTGCTAGGCTTACAGGGGGCTCCTACAATGAGCAGTTCTTC
CSARLTGGSYNEQFF
>TRBJ2-5|.|.|TRBV7-2
TGTGCCAGCAGCTTAGCCGGGCCCCGACAGCTGGGAGAGACCCAGTACTTC
CASSLAGPRQLGETQYF
>TRBJ1-6|few|.|TRBV28
TGTGCCAGCAGTCCCTCCGGGGCCCTCAATTCACCCCTCCACTTT
CASSPSGALNSPLHF
>TRBJ2-7|.|TRBD1|TRBV3-1
TGTGCCAGCAGCCTTTTCCCAACGGGACAGAGGCCCTACGAGCAGTACTTC
CASSLFPTGQRPYEQYF
>TRBJ2-1|few|.|TRBV13
TGTGCCAGCAGCCCTCTCGGTCTTTACGGGTACAATGAGCAGTTCTTC
CASSPLGLYGYNEQFF
>TRBJ2-1|few|TRBD2|TRBV6-1
TGTGCCAGCAGTGACCCTCGGACTAGCGGGAGGAATGAGCAGTTCTTC
CASSDPRTSGRNEQFF
>TRBJ2-7|few|TRBD2|TRBV4-1
TGCGCCAGCAGCCGACAAACAGGCCTGGGGGGGACCTACGAGCAGTACTTC
CASSRQTGLGGTYEQYF
>TRBJ2-5|few|.|TRBV29-1
TGCAGCGTTGAAGACTTAGCTCAAGAGACCCAGTACTTC
CSVEDLAQETQYF
>TRBJ2-1|few|TRBD1|TRBV19
TGTGCCAGTAGCCCTACAGGGGTCGAGCAGTTCTTC
CASSPTGVEQFF
>TRBJ2-5|.|.|TRBV12-3/TRBV12-4
TGTGCCAGCAGTTTTGGGGGATTTGGGGGAGAGACCCAGTACTTC
CASSFGGFGGETQYF
>TRBJ2-3|few|.|TRBV9
TGTGCCAGCAGCGTAGATGTGGAAACCACAGATACGCAGTATTTT
CASSVDVETTDTQYF
>TRBJ2-5|.|TRBD1|TRBV5-1
TGCGCCAGCAGCCCAAAGGACAGGTTAGAGACCCAGTACTTC
CASSPKDRLETQYF
>TRBJ2-7|.|.|TRBV29-1
TGCAGCGTAGAAATCCCAGGGGGGGCTTACGAGCAGTACTTC
CSVEIPGGAYEQYF
>TRBJ1-4|.|.|TRBV29-1
TGCAGCGTGAGGGGCCCAACAGAGGAAAAACTGTTTTTT
CSVRGPTEEKLFF
>TRBJ2-1|few|.|TRBV11-2
TGTGCCAGCAGCCCCCTCACGTCCTACAATGAGCAGTTCTTC
CASSPLTSYNEQFF
>TRBJ2-7|.|.|TRBV29-1
TGCAGCGTTGAAGTACTAGGAGACGAGCAGTACTTC
CSVEVLGDEQYF
>TRBJ2-1|few|TRBD2|TRBV7-8
TGTGCCAGCAGCCCAGAGACTAGCGGTGACAATGAGCAGTTCTTC
CASSPETSGDNEQFF
>TRBJ2-5|few|.|TRBV20-1
TGCAGTGGGGTTCCAGGACTCCAAGAGACCCAGTACTTC
CSGVPGLQETQYF
>TRBJ1-2|.|.|TRBV28
TGTGCCAGCGGTGGGGGGGCGGCTAACTATGGCTACACCTTC
CASGGGAANYGYTF
>TRBJ2-2|.|.|TRBV5-1
TGCGCCAGCAGTCCGGGCCCAATGGCCGGGGAGCTGTTTTTT
CASSPGPMAGELFF
>TRBJ2-7|few|TRBD2|TRBV29-1
TGCAGCGTTGAATGGACTAGCGGCTACGAGCAGTACTTC
CSVEWTSGYEQYF
>TRBJ2-3|.|TRBD2|TRBV7-3
TGTGCCAGCAGCTGGACTAGCGGGGTAACAGATACGCAGTATTTT
CASSWTSGVTDTQYF
>TRBJ2-3|.|TRBD2|TRBV12-3/TRBV12-4
TGTGCCAGCAGTTCACTAGCGGGATATACACGTGAGACAGATACGCAGTATTTT
CASSSLAGYTRETDTQYF
>TRBJ1-2|.|.|TRBV6-5
TGTGCCAGCGGCCAACAAAGGAACTATGGCTACACCTTC
CASGQQRNYGYTF
>TRBJ2-7|.|TRBD1|TRBV7-2
TGTGCCAGCAGCTTAGCGGCGGGACAGGGGTACGAGCAGTACTTC
CASSLAAGQGYEQYF
>TRBJ2-1|.|TRBD2|TRBV5-1
TGCGCCAGCAGCTTGGATTCGCTAGCGGGAGTGGATGAGCAGTTCTTC
CASSLDSLAGVDEQFF
>TRBJ2-5|few|.|TRBV28
TGTGCCAGCACATCACAGGGAGAGACCCAGTACTTC
CASTSQGETQYF
>TRBJ2-5|.|.|TRBV20-1
TGCAGTGCTCCGAACCGAGGGGGGGCAGTTGAGACCCAGTACTTC
CSAPNRGGAVETQYF
>TRBJ2-7|few|TRBD2|TRBV5-1
TGCGCCAGCAGCCACGGACTAGCGGGAGTGGTCGGGCGCGAGCAGTACTTC
CASSHGLAGVVGREQYF
>TRBJ2-1|.|TRBD2|TRBV29-1
TGCAGCGTTGGGCTAGCGGGAGGACTCTACAATGAGCAGTTCTTC
CSVGLAGGLYNEQFF
>TRBJ2-1|.|.|TRBV5-1
TGCGCCAGCTATCAGGACGCCACTCAGACCTACAATGAGCAGTTCTTC
CASYQDATQTYNEQFF
>TRBJ2-4|.|TRBD2|TRBV29-1
TGCAGCGTTGAATCCGGGAGGGAGGCCAAAAACATTCAGTACTTC
CSVESGREAKNIQYF
>TRBJ2-7|few|.|TRBV29-1
TGCAGCGTTGTCGGCAGTATCTACGAGCAGTACTTC
CSVVGSIYEQYF
>TRBJ2-4|once|TRBD2|TRBV28
TGTGCCAGCAGCGGACCCGGGACTAGCGGGACGGACATTCAGTACTTC
CASSGPGTSGTDIQYF
>TRBJ2-6|few|.|TRBV10-3
TGTGCCATCAGTCCTAGTATAGGCTCTGGGGCCAACGTCCTGACTTTC
CAISPSIGSGANVLTF
>TRBJ2-3|.|.|TRBV7-2
TGTGCCAGCAGCCCGATATATTCAGATACGCAGTATTTT
CASSPIYSDTQYF
>TRBJ2-7|few|TRBD1|TRBV7-6
TGTGCCAGCAGCTTAGTAATCGAGGGACAGATCTACGAGCAGTACTTC
CASSLVIEGQIYEQYF
>TRBJ1-2|.|.|TRBV25-1
TGTGCCAGCAGTGAACCTGGGACAACCTATGGCTACACCTTC
CASSEPGTTYGYTF
>TRBJ1-2|.|.|TRBV6-6
TGTGCCAGCAGTTACGAGGGGACTTCGAGCGGCTACACCTTC
CASSYEGTSSGYTF
>TRBJ2-7|.|.|TRBV24-1
TGTGCCACCAGTGCCGGGGGACCGTTTCGCGAGCAGTACTTC
CATSAGGPFREQYF
>TRBJ2-5|few|TRBD2|TRBV20-1
TGCAGTGCTAGAGATCTTAGCGGGAGGGAGACCCAGTACTTC
CSARDLSGRETQYF
>TRBJ2-3|few|.|TRBV7-3
TGTGCCAGCAGCTTAGGGAGTCGGGATACGCAGTATTTT
CASSLGSRDTQYF
>TRBJ2-7|.|.|TRBV27
TGTGCCACCACCCCAGACTTTAATAAAGGCTACGAGCAGTACTTC
CATTPDFNKGYEQYF
>TRBJ2-5|once|.|TRBV12-3/TRBV12-4
TGTGCCAGCGTTAGGGGAGACAAATTTCAAGAGACCCAGTACTTC
CASVRGDKFQETQYF
>TRBJ2-4|few|TRBD1|TRBV6-2/TRBV6-3
TGTGCCAGCAATGACCAGGGGGCGGAAAACATTCAGTACTTC
CASNDQGAENIQYF
>TRBJ2-2|few|.|TRBV7-9
TGTGCCAGCAGCCCCACAGGGAAGGAGCTGTTTTTT
CASSPTGKELFF
>TRBJ2-1|.|TRBD1|TRBV20-1
TGCAGTGCTAGTTCGGACAGGGGGCTCGACAATGAGCAGTTCTTC
CSASSDRGLDNEQFF
>TRBJ2-7|.|.|TRBV21-1
TGTGCCAGCAGCAACGAGCGGAAAAGCTCCTACGAGCAGTACTTC
CASSNERKSSYEQYF
>TRBJ2-5|few|.|TRBV6-2/TRBV6-3
TGTGCCAGCAGTTCCCGGGCCCGGGGAGGAGAGACCCAGTACTTC
CASSSRARGGETQYF
>TRBJ1-5|few|.|TRBV6-1
TGTGCCAGCAATATATTCCCAAATAGCAATCAGCCCCAGCATTTT
CASNIFPNSNQPQHF